Presented here are 20 T cell receptor beta chains from one specimen sequenced in a study of blood T cell repertoires in COVID-19. Libraries were prepared by immunoSEQ multiplex PCR; TCRdb keeps only in-frame clonotypes and omits some of them. The sample lists 170,000 or so clones, about 87% occurring once. The sequencing sample was made of peripheral blood. The source is a man aged 55-75 years with COVID-19, enrolled during active disease.

This chain links TRBV3-1 (or the pseudogene TRBV3-2) with TRBJ2-1, with a possible D match to TRBD1 (6 bases). CDR1 and CDR2 from the germline V gene are LGHDT and YNNKEL (reference sequence). V lost 5 bases and J 7 bases, leaving 12 bases between the germline ends. This CDR3 contains 13 residues. In DNA, the CDR3 is TGTGCCAGCAGCTCAATCCAGGGGAATGAGCAGTTCTTC. Translation gives CASSSIQGNEQFF.

This rearrangement joins TRBV6-2 or TRBV6-3 to TRBJ1-1; D not certain. There are 13 residues in the CDR3. Germline V gene sequence: CDR1 MNHEY, CDR2 SVGEGT. V was clipped by 2 bases and J by 7 bases, with 11 bases between them. CDR3 nucleotide sequence: TGTGCCAGCAGTTACGATGGCGGCGGTGAAGCTTTCTTT. Its translation is CASSYDGGGEAFF.

The genes are TRBV6-2 or TRBV6-3 and TRBJ1-6, with 8 bases fitting TRBD1. The V segment lost 4 bases and the J segment 9 bases; nucleotides outside the gene matches: 5. The CDR3 runs to 14 residues. The germline V gene encodes CDR1 MNHEY and CDR2 SVGEGT. The CDR3 region has the DNA TGTGCCAGCAGTTCCCAGGGGGCCAGTTCACCCCTCCACTTT. Residues: CASSSQGASSPLHF.

This clone was seen only a few times. The chain carries TRBV24-1 and TRBJ1-2; 9 bases align to TRBD1. V lost 7 bases to trimming and J lost 6 bases; unmatched junction nucleotides: 8. There are 14 residues in the CDR3. Germline V CDR1 and CDR2: KGHDR, SFDVKD. This CDR3 is CATSPGQGTDGYTF. The DNA of the CDR3 is TGTGCCACCAGCCCGGGACAGGGCACCGATGGCTACACCTTC.

In its sample, this clone was seen once. The V call is TRBV5-1, the J call TRBJ1-5, with 9 bases that match TRBD1. This CDR3 is 16 amino acids long. The V segment lost 1 base and the J segment 3 bases; nucleotides outside the gene matches: 5. The germline V gene encodes CDR1 SGHRS and CDR2 YFSETQ. The CDR3 nucleotides read TGCGCCAGCAGCTTGACGACAGGGGGAGTCAATCAGCCCCAGCATTTT. Translating it yields CASSLTTGGVNQPQHF.

The V gene is TRBV7-2, the J gene TRBJ2-1, with 15 bases lining up with TRBD2. The germline gives CDR1 SGHTA, CDR2 FQGNSA. Germline trimming cut 5 bases from V and 5 bases from J; bases unmatched to any gene: 4. The CDR3 has 16 residues. This CDR3 is CASSRGLAGGNNEQFF. The CDR3 DNA sequence: TGTGCCAGCAGCAGGGGACTAGCGGGGGGCAACAATGAGCAGTTCTTC.

This clone was counted a few times. The chain joins TRBV24-1 to TRBJ2-3; TRBD2 agrees at 15 bases. CDR3 length: 19 amino acids. V lost 5 bases and J lost 0; bases outside the gene matches: 8. Germline V gives CDR1 KGHDR, CDR2 SFDVKD. The chain's CDR3 is CATSGRTSGGAVSTDTQYF. The CDR3 nucleotides read TGTGCCACCAGTGGAAGGACTAGCGGGGGGGCCGTGAGCACAGATACGCAGTATTTT.

The sample holds a few counts of this clone. The chain couples TRBV10-3 to TRBJ2-1, with 7 nucleotides matching TRBD1. The CDR3 extends over 11 amino acids. V shed 6 bases, J shed 8 bases, and the junction held 1 base outside the gene matches. Per the germline V gene, CDR1 is ENHRY and CDR2 is SYGVKD. CDR3 loop: CAIRQGHEQFF. In nucleotides, the CDR3 is TGTGCCATCAGACAGGGGCATGAGCAGTTCTTC.

The chain combines TRBV16 with TRBJ2-4; D gene uncertain. There are 14 residues in the CDR3. Trimming left V 0 bases short and J 11 bases short, with 14 bases between. Germline values: CDR1 KGHSY, CDR2 FQNENV. The CDR3: CASSQSSGFGFQYF. The CDR3 nucleotides read TGTGCCAGCAGCCAATCTTCAGGATTTGGTTTTCAGTACTTC.

This chain joins TRBV5-4 and TRBJ2-1, with 8 nucleotides matching TRBD1. With V trimmed by 4 bases and J by 7 bases, 7 bases remained unmatched. The germline gives CDR1 SGHNT, CDR2 YYREEE (reference sequence). The CDR3 has 14 residues. CDR3 sequence: CASSPRTGWNEQFF. CDR3 bases: TGTGCCAGCAGCCCTCGGACAGGGTGGAATGAGCAGTTCTTC. Complete variable domain (other parts from reference TRBV5-4 and TRBJ2-1): ETGVTQSPTHLIKTRGQQVTLRCSSQSGHNTVSWYQQALGQGPQFIFQYYREEENGRGNFPPRFSGLQFPNYSSELNVNALELDDSALYLCASSPRTGWNEQFFGPGTRLTVL.

The chain recombines TRBV19 with TRBJ2-7; 7 nucleotides agree with TRBD2. The V gene's germline CDR1 is LNHDA and CDR2 SQIVND (reference sequence). This CDR3 has 16 amino acids. V shed 4 bases, J shed 3 bases, and the junction held 12 bases outside the gene matches. CDR3: CASSTSLGGTGYEQYF. The CDR3 bases are TGTGCCAGTAGTACTTCTCTGGGGGGGACGGGCTACGAGCAGTACTTC.

The count of this clone is one. Other DNA sequences within the sample encode an identical CDR3. The rearrangement joins TRBV29-1 to TRBJ1-2; D gene unclear. The CDR3 is made up of 11 amino acids. CDR1 SQVTM and CDR2 ANQGSEA come from the germline V gene. V was pared by 3 bases and J by 7 bases, with 9 bases between. CDR3: CSVEVGGGYTF. Written as DNA, the CDR3 is TGCAGCGTTGAGGTGGGAGGTGGCTACACCTTC.

The chain recombines TRBV10-3 with TRBJ1-5, with D possibly being TRBD1 (5 bases). Trimming pared 3 bases from V and 6 bases from J, leaving 15 bases between. The V gene's germline CDR1 is ENHRY and CDR2 SYGVKD. CDR3 length: 15 amino acids. CDR3 sequence reads: CAISDGREAGQPQHF. The CDR3 region has the DNA TGTGCCATCAGTGATGGCAGGGAAGCAGGTCAGCCCCAGCATTTT.

The chain employs TRBV18 and TRBJ2-3, with D perhaps matching TRBD1 (7 bases). The CDR3 spans 15 residues. Germline V CDR1 and CDR2: KGHSH, LQKENI. The V gene lost 6 bases and the J gene lost 3 bases, with 16 bases spanning the gap. The DNA of the CDR3 is TGTGCCAGCTCCCTAAACCAGGGGGGAACAGATACGCAGTATTTT. This translates into CASSLNQGGTDTQYF.

V usage is TRBV19 and J usage is TRBJ1-4; D call uncertain. Trimming cost V 6 bases and J 4 bases, with 15 bases left between them. Germline-derived CDR1 and CDR2 are LNHDA and SQIVND (reference sequence). The CDR3 has 15 residues. The CDR3 protein is CASRPVTGGNEKLFF. In DNA form, the CDR3 reads TGTGCCAGTAGGCCCGTGACGGGTGGTAATGAAAAACTGTTTTTT.

V is TRBV7-2 and J is TRBJ2-3; 9 bases agree with TRBD1. This CDR3 contains 15 residues. Germline V gene sequence: CDR1 SGHTA, CDR2 FQGNSA. The junction had 3 bases not matched to a gene; V was cut back by 1 base and J by 4 bases. CDR3 loop: CASSLVGQGSDTQYF. In DNA form, the CDR3 reads TGTGCCAGCAGCTTAGTGGGACAGGGTTCAGATACGCAGTATTTT.

The gene calls are TRBV5-1 and TRBJ1-5; 8 nucleotides match TRBD1. J gave up 1 base and V 4 bases, and 10 bases lay outside the gene matches. This CDR3 has 17 amino acids. Looked up from germline, CDR1 is SGHRS and CDR2 is YFSETQ. The CDR3 region has the DNA TGCGCCAGCAGCCCGGGCGGAAGGGACAGGAGCAATCAGCCCCAGCATTTT. It translates to CASSPGGRDRSNQPQHF. The variable domain in full, completed from reference TRBV5-1 and TRBJ1-5, reads KAGVTQTPRYLIKTRGQQVTLSCSPISGHRSVSWYQQTPGQGLQFLFEYFSETQRNKGNFPGRFSGRQFSNSRSEMNVSTLELGDSALYLCASSPGGRDRSNQPQHFGDGTRLSIL.

This chain links TRBV6-5 with TRBJ2-1, with D tentatively TRBD2 (6 bases). Germline CDR1 MNHEY, CDR2 SVGAGI. This CDR3 comprises 15 residues. Trimming took 6 bases from V and 4 from J, leaving 16 bases between them. The CDR3 bases are TGTGCCAGCAGGGGGGAGGCTGTTGGTTACAATGAGCAGTTCTTC. Protein: CASRGEAVGYNEQFF.

The rearrangement joins TRBV7-2 to TRBJ1-1; D is possibly TRBD1 (5 bases). V was cut by 0 bases and J by 6 bases, with 11 bases left in between. Germline-derived CDR1 and CDR2 are SGHTA and FQGNSA. This CDR3 contains 14 residues. CDR3 amino acids: CASSLAGEASEAFF. CDR3 DNA: TGTGCCAGCAGCTTAGCGGGGGAGGCATCTGAAGCTTTCTTT.

The V and J genes are TRBV6-5 and TRBJ2-1, with a weak D call TRBD2 (6 bases). The CDR3 loop spans 16 amino acids. V lost 4 bases and J lost 6, with 19 bases in between. From germline, CDR1 is MNHEY and CDR2 SVGAGI. As DNA, the CDR3 is TGTGCCAGCAGTTTCGTTCTGAGACTAGTTCCCAATGAGCAGTTCTTC. Translated: CASSFVLRLVPNEQFF.